This T cell receptor (beta chain) derives from a study of OX40 agonist ivuxolimab in advanced cancers. Study as a whole: In this trial design, patients received ivuxolimab intravenously at 0.01 to 10 mg/kg every 2 weeks. Study-wide points: The investigators did not determine what antigen specificity the expanded peripheral T cells had. Part of the nonresponder group also had normalized T-cell clonal expansion that was low. Within 6 weeks, CD4+ and CD8+ blood T cells expanded clonally at 0.1 to 3.0 mg/kg.

Assay used: immunoSEQ multiplex PCR; TCRdb lists only in-frame clones, some missing. The top ten hold 6.5% to 8.5% of the sample, which has tens of thousands of clones, 75% to 90% seen once. The germline gives CDR1 ENHRY, CDR2 SYGVKD. The CDR3 extends over 13 amino acids. V lost 2 bases and J 2 bases, leaving 6 bases between the germline ends. Worth noting for this clone: Its antigen is undetermined.

The clonotype was recovered from an adult with an advanced solid tumor such as melanoma, head and neck, liver or kidney cancer. The J gene is TRBJ2-5, the V gene TRBV10-3, with no clear D. Sequencing used CD4+ or CD8+ T cells sorted from blood, obtained in a trial of the OX40 agonist ivuxolimab. This chain's CDR3 is CAISETVQETQYF. CDR3 DNA: TGTGCCATCAGTGAGACTGTTCAAGAGACCCAGTACTTC.